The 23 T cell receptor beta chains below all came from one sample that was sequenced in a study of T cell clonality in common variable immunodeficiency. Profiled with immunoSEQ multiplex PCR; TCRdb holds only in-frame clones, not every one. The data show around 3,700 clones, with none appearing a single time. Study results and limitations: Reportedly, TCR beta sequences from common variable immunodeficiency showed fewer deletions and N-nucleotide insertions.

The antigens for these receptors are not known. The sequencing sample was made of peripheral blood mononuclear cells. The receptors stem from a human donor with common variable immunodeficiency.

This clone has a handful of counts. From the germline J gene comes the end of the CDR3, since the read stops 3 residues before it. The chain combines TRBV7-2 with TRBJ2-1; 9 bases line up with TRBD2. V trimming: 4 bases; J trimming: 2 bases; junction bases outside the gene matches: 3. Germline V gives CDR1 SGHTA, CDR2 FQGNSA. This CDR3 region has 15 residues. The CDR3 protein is CASSSIAGAYNEQFF. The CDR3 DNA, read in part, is TGTGCCAGCAGCTCTATAGCGGGGGCCTACAATGAG.

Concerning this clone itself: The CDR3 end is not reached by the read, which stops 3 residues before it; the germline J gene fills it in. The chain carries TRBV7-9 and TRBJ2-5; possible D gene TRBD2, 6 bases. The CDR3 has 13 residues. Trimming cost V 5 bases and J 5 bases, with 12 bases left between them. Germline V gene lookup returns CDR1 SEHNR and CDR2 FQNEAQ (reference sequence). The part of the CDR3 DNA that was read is TGTGCCAGCAGCCATGGGGGGAAGGAGACC. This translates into CASSHGGKET. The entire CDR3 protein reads CASSHGGKETQYF.

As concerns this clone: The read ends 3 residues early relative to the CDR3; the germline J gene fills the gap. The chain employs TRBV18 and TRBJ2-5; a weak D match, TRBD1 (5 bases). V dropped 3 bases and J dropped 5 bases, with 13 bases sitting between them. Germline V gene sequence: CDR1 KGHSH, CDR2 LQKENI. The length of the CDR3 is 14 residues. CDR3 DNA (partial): TGTGCCAGCTCACCTCCAGGGAAGTGGGAGACC. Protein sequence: CASSPPGKWET. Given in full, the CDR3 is CASSPPGKWETQYF.

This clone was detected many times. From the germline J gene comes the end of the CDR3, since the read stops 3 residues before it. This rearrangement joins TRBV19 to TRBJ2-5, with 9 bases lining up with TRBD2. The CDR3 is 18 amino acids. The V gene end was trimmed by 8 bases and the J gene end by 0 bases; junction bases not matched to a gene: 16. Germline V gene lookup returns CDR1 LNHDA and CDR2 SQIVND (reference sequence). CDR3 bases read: TGTGCCAGTGCCCACAGCGCGACTAGCGGACTAAACCAAGAGACC. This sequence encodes CASAHSATSGLNQET. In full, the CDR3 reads CASAHSATSGLNQETQYF.

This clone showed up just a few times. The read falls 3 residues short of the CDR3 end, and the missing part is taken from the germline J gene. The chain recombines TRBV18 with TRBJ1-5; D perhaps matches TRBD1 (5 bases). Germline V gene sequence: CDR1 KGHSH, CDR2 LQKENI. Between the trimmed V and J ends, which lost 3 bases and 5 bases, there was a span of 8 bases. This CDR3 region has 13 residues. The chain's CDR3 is CASSPQGDQPQHF. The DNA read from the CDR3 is TGTGCCAGCTCACCGCAGGGCGATCAGCCC. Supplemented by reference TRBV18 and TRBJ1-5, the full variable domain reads NAGVMQNPRHLVRRRGQEARLRCSPMKGHSHVYWYRQLPEEGLKFMVYLQKENIIDESGMPKERFSAEFPKEGPSILRIQQVVRGDSAAYFCASSPQGDQPQHFGDGTRLSIL.

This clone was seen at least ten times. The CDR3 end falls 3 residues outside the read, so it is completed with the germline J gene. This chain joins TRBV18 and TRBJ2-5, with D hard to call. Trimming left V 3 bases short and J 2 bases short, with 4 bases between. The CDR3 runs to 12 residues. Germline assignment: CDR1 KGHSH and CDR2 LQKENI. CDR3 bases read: TGTGCCAGCTCACCCCTACAAGAGACC. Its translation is CASSPLQET. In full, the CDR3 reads CASSPLQETQYF.

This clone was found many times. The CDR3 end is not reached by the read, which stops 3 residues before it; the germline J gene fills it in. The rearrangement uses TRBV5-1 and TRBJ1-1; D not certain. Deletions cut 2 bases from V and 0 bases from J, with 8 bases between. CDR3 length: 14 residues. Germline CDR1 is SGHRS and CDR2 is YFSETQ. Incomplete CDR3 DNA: TGCGCCAGCAGCTTCGCGGAACTGAACACTGAA. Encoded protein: CASSFAELNTE. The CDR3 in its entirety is CASSFAELNTEAFF.

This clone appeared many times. CDR3 DNA (partial): TGTGCCAGTAGTAAGACTAGCGGGGGTTACGAGACC. This codes for CASSKTSGGYET. The CDR3 reads in full as CASSKTSGGYETQYF. V is TRBV19 and J is TRBJ2-5; 12 nucleotides agree with TRBD2. The sequence runs out 3 residues before the end of the CDR3; the remainder is reconstructed from the germline J gene. Germline V gene lookup returns CDR1 LNHDA and CDR2 SQIVND (reference sequence). The CDR3 extends over 15 amino acids. V shed 4 bases, J shed 5 bases, and the junction held 5 bases outside the gene matches.

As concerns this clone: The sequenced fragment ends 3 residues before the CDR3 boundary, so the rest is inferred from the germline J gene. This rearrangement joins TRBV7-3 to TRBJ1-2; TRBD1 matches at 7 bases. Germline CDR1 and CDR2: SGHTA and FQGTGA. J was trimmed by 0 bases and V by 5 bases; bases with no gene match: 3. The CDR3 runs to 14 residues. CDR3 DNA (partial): TGTGCCAGCAGCCCAGGGGGAGCTAACTATGGC. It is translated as CASSPGGANYG. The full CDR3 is CASSPGGANYGYTF.

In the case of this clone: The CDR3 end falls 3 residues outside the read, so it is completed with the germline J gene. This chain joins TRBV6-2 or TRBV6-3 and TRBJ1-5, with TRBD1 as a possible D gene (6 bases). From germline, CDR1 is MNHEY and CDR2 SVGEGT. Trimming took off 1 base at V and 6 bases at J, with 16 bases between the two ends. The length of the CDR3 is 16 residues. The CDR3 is CASSYFWGRYGQPQHF. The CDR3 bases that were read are TGTGCCAGCAGTTACTTCTGGGGGCGTTATGGTCAGCCC.

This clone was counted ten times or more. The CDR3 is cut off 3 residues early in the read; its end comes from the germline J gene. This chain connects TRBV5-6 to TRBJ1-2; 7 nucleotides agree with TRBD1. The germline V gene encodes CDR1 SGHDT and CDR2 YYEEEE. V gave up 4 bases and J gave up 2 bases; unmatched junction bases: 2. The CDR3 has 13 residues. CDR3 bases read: TGTGCCAGCAGCGTGACAGGGAACTATGGC. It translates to CASSVTGNYG. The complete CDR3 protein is CASSVTGNYGYTF.

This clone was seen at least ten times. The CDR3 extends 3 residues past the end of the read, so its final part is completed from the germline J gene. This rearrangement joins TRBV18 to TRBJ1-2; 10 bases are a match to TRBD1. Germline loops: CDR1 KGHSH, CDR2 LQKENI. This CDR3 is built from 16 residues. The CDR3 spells CASSPYMPGQGRGYTF. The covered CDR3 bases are TGTGCCAGCTCACCTTATATGCCGGGACAGGGGAGAGGC. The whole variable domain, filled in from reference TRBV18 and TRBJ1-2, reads NAGVMQNPRHLVRRRGQEARLRCSPMKGHSHVYWYRQLPEEGLKFMVYLQKENIIDESGMPKERFSAEFPKEGPSILRIQQVVRGDSAAYFCASSPYMPGQGRGYTFGSGTRLTVV.

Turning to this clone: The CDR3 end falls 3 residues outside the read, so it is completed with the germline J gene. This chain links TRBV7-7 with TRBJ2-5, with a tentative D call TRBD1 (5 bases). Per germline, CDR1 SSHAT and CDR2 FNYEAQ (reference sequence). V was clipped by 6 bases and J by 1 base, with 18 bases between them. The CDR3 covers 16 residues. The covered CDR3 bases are TGTGCCAGCAGTCAAGGGGCAGGGCAAGTCCAAGAGACC. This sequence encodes CASSQGAGQVQET. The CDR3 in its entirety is CASSQGAGQVQETQYF.

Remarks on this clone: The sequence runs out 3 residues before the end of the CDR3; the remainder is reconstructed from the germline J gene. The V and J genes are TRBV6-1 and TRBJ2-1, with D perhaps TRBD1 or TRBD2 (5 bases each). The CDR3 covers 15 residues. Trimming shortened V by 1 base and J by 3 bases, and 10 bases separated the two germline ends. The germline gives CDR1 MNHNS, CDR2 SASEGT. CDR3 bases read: TGTGCCAGCAGTGAAGGAGGGGCGGTCTACAATGAG. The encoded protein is CASSEGGAVYNE. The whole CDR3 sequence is CASSEGGAVYNEQFF.

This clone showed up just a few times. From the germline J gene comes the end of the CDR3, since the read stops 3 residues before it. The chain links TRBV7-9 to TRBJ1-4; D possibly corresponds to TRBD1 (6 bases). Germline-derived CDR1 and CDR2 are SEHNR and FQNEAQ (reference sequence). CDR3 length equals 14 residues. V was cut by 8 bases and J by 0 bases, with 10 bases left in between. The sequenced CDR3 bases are TGTGCCAGCGCAGGGGTTGCAACTAATGAAAAA. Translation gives CASAGVATNEK. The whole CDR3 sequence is CASAGVATNEKLFF.

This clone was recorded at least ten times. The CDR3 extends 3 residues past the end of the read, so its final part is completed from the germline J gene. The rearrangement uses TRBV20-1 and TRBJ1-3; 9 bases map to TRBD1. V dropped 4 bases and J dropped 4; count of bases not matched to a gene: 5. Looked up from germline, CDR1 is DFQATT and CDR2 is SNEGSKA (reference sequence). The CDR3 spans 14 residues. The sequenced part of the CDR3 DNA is TGCAGTGCTACACAGGGGGCGGCCGGAAACACC. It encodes CSATQGAAGNT. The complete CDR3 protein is CSATQGAAGNTIYF.

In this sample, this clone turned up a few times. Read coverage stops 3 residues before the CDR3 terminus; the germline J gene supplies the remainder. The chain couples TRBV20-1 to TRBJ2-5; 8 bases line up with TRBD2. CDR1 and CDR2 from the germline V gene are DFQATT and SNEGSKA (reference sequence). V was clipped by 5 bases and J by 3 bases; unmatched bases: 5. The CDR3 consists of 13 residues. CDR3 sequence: CSAPLAGEETQYF. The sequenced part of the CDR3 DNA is TGCAGTGCTCCTCTAGCGGGCGAAGAGACC.

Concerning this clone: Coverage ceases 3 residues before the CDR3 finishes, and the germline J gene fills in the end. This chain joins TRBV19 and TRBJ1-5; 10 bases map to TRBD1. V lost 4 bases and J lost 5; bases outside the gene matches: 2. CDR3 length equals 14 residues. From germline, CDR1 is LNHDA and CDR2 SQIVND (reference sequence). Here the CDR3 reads CASSRDRGHQPQHF. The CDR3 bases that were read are TGTGCCAGTAGTAGAGACAGGGGGCATCAGCCC.

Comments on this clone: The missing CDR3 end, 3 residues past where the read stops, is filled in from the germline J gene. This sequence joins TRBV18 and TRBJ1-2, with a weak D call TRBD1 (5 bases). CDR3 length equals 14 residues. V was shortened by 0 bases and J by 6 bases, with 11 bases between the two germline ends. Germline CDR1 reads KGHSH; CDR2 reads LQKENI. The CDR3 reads CASSPPARVDGYTF. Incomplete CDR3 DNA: TGTGCCAGCTCACCACCGGCCAGGGTGGATGGC.

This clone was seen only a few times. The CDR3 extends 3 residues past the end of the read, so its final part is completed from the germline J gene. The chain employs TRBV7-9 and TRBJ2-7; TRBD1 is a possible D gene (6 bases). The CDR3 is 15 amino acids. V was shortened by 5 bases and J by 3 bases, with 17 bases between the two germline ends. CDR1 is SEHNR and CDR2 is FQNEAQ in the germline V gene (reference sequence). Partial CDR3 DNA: TGTGCCAGCAGCACTACGACAGGATTCTTCTACGAG. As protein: CASSTTTGFFYE. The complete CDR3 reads CASSTTTGFFYEQYF.

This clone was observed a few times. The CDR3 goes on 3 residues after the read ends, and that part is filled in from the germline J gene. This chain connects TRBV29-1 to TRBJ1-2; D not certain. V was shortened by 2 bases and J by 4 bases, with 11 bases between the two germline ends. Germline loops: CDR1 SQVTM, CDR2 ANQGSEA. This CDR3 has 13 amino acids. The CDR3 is CSVERGTAYGYTF. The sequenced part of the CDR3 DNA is TGCAGCGTTGAAAGAGGCACAGCCTATGGC.

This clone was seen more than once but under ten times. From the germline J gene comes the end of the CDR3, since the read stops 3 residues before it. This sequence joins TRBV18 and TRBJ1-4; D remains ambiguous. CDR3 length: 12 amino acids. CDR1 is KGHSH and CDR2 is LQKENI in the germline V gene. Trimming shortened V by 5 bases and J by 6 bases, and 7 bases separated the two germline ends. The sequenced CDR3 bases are TGTGCCAGCTCATTATCAGATGAAAAA. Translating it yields CASSLSDEK. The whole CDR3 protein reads CASSLSDEKLFF.

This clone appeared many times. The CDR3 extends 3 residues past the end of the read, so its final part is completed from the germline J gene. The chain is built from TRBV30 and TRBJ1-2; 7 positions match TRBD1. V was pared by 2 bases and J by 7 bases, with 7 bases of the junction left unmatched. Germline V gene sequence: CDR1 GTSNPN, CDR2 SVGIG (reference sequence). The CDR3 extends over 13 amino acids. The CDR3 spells CAWSPRWDSGYTF. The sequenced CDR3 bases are TGTGCCTGGAGTCCAAGATGGGACAGTGGC. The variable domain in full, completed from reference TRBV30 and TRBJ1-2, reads SQTIHQWPATLVQPVGSPLSLECTVEGTSNPNLYWYRQAAGRGLQLLFYSVGIGQISSEVPQNLSASRPQDRQFILSSKKLLLSDSGFYLCAWSPRWDSGYTFGSGTRLTVV.